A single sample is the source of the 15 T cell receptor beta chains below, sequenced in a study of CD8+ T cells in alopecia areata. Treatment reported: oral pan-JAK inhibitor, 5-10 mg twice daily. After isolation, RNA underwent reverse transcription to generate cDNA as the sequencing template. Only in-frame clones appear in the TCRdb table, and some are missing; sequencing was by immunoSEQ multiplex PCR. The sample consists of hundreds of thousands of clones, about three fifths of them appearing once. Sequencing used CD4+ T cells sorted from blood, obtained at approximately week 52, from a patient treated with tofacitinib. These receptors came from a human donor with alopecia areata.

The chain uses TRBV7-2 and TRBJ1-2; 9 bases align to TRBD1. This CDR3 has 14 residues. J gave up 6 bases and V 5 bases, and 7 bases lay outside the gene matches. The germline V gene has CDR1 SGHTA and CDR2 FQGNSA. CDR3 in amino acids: CASSILQGANGYTF. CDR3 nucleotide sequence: TGTGCCAGCAGCATACTACAGGGGGCGAATGGCTACACCTTC.

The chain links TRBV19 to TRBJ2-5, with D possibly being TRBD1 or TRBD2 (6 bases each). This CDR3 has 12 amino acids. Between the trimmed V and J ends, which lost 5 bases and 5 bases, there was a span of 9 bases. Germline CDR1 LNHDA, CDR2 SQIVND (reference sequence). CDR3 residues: CASSGGRETQYF. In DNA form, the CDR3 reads TGTGCCAGTAGTGGGGGGCGGGAGACCCAGTACTTC.

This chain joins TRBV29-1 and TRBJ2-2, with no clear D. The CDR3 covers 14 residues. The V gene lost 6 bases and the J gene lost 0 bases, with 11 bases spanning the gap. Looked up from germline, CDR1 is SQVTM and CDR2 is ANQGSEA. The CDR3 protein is CSVRLETNTGELFF. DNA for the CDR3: TGCAGCGTCCGGTTGGAAACGAACACCGGGGAGCTGTTTTTT.

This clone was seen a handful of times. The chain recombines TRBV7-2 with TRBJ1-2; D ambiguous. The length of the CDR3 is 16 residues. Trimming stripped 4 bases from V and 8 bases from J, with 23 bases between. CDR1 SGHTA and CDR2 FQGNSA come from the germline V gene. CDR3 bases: TGTGCCAGCAGCTACATACCCCTCCCACCGCGTGGCGGCTACACCTTC. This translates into CASSYIPLPPRGGYTF.

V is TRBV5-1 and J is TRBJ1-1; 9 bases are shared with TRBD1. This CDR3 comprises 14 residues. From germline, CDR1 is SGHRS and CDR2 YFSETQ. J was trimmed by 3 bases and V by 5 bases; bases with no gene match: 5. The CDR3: CASRLGQGDTEAFF. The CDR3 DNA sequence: TGCGCCAGCAGACTGGGACAGGGTGACACTGAAGCTTTCTTT. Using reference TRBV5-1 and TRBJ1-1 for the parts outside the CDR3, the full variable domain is KAGVTQTPRYLIKTRGQQVTLSCSPISGHRSVSWYQQTPGQGLQFLFEYFSETQRNKGNFPGRFSGRQFSNSRSEMNVSTLELGDSALYLCASRLGQGDTEAFFGQGTRLTVV.

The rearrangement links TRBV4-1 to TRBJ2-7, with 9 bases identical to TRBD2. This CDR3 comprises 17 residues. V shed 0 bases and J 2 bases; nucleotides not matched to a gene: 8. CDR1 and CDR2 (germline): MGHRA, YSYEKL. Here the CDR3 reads CASSQEEGLAGAYEQYF. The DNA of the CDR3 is TGCGCCAGCAGCCAAGAGGAGGGACTAGCTGGGGCCTACGAGCAGTACTTC.

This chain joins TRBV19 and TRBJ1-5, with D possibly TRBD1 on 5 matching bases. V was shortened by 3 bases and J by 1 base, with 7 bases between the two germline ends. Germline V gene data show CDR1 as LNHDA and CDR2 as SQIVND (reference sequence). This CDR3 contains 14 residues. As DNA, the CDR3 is TGTGCCAGTAGTATCAGGGCGAGCAATCAGCCCCAGCATTTT. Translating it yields CASSIRASNQPQHF.

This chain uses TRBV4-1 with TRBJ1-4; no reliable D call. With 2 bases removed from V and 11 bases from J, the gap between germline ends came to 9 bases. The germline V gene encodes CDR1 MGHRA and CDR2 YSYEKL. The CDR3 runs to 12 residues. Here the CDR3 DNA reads TGCGCCAGCAGCCAACCCAGTGAGAAACTGTTTTTT. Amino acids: CASSQPSEKLFF.

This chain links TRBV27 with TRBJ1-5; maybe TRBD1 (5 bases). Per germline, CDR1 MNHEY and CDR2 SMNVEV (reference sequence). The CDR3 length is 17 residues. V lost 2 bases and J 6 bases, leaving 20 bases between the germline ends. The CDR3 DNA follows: TGTGCCAGCAGTTTAGGCCCTGGGGGGGTCTCCATTCAGCCCCAGCATTTT. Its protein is CASSLGPGGVSIQPQHF.

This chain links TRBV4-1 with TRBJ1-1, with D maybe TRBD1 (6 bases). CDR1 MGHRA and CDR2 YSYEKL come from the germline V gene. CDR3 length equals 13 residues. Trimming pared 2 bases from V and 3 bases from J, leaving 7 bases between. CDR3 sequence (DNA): TGCGCCAGCAGCCAACAGGGGCACACTGAAGCTTTCTTT. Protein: CASSQQGHTEAFF.

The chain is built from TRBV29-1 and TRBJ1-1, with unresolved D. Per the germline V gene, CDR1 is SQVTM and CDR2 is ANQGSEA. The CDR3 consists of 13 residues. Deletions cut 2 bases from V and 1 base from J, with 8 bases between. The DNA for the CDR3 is TGCAGCGTTGAAAACCTCAGGAACACTGAAGCTTTCTTT. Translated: CSVENLRNTEAFF.

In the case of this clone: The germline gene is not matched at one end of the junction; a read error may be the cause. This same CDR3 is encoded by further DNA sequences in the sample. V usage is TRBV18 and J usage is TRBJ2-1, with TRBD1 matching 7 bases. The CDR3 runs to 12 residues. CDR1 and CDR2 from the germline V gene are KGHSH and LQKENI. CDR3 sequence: CASSPQGNEQFF. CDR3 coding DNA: TGTGCCAGCTCCCCACAGGGGAATGAGCAGTTCTTC.

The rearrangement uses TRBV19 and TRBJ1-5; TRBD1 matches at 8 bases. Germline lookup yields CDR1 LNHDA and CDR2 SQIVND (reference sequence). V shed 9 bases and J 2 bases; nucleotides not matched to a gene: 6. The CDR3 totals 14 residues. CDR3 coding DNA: TGTGCCAGGCTGGACAGGGCTGGCAATCAGCCCCAGCATTTT. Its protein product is CARLDRAGNQPQHF.

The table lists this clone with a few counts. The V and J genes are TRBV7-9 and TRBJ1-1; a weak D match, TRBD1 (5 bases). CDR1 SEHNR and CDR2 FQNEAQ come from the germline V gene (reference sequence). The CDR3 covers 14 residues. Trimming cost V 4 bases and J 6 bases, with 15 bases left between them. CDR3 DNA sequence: TGTGCCAGCAGCTCCAGACAGCGGGGAGCTGAAGCTTTCTTT. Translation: CASSSRQRGAEAFF.

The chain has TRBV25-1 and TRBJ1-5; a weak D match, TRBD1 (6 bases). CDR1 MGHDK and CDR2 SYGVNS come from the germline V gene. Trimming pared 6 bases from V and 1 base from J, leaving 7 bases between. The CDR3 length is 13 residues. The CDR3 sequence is CASRGGSNQPQHF. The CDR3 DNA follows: TGTGCCAGCAGAGGGGGGAGCAATCAGCCCCAGCATTTT.